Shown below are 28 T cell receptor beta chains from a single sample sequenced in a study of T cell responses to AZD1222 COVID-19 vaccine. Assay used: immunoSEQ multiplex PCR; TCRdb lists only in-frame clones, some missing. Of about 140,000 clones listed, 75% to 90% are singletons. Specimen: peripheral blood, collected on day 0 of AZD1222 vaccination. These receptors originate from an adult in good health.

The CDR3 region is CASSFTRDRGRYEQYF. DNA of the CDR3: TGTGCCAGCAGTTTTACCCGGGACAGGGGCCGATACGAGCAGTACTTC. The J gene is TRBJ2-7, the V gene TRBV28; TRBD1 aligns across 10 bases. The CDR3 contains 16 residues. Trimming took 3 bases from V and 4 from J; bases not matched to a gene: 9. The germline CDR1 and CDR2 sequences are MDHEN and SYDVKM.

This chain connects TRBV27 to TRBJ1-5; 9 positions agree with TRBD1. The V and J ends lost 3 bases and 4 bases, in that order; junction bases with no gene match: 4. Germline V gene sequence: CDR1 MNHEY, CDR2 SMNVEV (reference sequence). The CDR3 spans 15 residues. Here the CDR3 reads CASSFSGTGNQPQHF. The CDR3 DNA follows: TGTGCCAGCAGTTTCAGTGGGACAGGGAATCAGCCCCAGCATTTT.

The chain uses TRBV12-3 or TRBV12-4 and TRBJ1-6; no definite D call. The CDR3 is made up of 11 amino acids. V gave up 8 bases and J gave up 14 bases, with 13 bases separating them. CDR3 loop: CASSGDLTLHF. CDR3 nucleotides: TGTGCCAGCTCTGGAGATCTGACCCTCCACTTT.

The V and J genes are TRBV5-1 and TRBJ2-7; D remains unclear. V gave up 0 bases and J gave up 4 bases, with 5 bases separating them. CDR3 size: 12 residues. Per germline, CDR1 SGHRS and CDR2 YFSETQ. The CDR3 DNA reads TGCGCCAGCAGCTTGGGAGGATACGAGCAGTACTTC. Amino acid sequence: CASSLGGYEQYF.

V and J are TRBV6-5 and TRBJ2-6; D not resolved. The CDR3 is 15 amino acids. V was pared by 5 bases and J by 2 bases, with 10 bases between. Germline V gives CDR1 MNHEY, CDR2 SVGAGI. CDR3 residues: CASSSSLTGANVLTF. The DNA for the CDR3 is TGTGCCAGCAGTAGCAGTTTGACTGGGGCCAACGTCCTGACTTTC.

CDR3 coding DNA: TGTGCCATCAGCGGGGGACAGAGCTACACCTTC. Protein: CAISGGQSYTF. The chain links TRBV10-3 to TRBJ1-2, with 7 bases that match TRBD1. This CDR3 has 11 residues. Trimming removed 6 bases from V and 9 bases from J; junction bases left unmatched: 4. Germline loops: CDR1 ENHRY, CDR2 SYGVKD.

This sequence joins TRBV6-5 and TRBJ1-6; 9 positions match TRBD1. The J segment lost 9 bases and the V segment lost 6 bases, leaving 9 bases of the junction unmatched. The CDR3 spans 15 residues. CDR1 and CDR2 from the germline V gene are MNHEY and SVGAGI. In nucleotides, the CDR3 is TGTGCCAGCAGGGAGGGGACAGGGAATTTTTCACCCCTCCACTTT. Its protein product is CASREGTGNFSPLHF.

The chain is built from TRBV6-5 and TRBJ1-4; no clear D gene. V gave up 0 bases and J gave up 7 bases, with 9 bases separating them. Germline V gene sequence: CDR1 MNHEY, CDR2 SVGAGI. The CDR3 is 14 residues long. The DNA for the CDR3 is TGTGCCAGCAGTTACTCCGAATATGGTGAAAAACTGTTTTTT. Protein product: CASSYSEYGEKLFF.

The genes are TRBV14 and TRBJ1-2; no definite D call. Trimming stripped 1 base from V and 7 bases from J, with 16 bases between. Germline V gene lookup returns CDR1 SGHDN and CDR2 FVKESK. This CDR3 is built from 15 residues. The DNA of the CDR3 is TGTGCCAGCAGCCAAGTCACTTGGGAAGTTGGTGGCTACACCTTC. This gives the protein CASSQVTWEVGGYTF. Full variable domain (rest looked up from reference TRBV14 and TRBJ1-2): EAGVTQFPSHSVIEKGQTVTLRCDPISGHDNLYWYRRVMGKEIKFLLHFVKESKQDESGMPNNRFLAERTGGTYSTLKVQPAELEDSGVYFCASSQVTWEVGGYTFGSGTRLTVV.

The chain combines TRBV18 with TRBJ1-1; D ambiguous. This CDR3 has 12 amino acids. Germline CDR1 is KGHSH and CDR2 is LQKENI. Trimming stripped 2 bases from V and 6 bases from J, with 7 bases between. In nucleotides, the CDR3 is TGTGCCAGCTCACCAAAGAAGGCTGAAGCTTTCTTT. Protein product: CASSPKKAEAFF.

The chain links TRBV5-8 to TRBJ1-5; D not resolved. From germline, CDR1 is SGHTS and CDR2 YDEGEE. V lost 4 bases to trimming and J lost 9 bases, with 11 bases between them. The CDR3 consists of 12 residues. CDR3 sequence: CASSLSRRPQHF. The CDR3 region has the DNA TGTGCCAGCAGCCTCTCCCGTCGGCCCCAGCATTTT.

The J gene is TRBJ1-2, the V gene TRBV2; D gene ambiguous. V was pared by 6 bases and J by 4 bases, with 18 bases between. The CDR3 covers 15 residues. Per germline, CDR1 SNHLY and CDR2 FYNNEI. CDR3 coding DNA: TGTGCCAGCAGCGGAGGACCCGCACCCGGCTATGGCTACACCTTC. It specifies CASSGGPAPGYGYTF.

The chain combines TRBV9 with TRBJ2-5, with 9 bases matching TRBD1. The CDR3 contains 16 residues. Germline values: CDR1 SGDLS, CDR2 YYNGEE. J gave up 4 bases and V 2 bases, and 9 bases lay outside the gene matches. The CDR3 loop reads CASSVGTGHSRETQYF. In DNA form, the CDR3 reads TGTGCCAGCAGCGTCGGGACAGGGCATAGTAGAGAGACCCAGTACTTC. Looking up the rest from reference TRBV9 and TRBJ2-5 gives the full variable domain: DSGVTQTPKHLITATGQRVTLRCSPRSGDLSVYWYQQSLDQGLQFLIQYYNGEERAKGNILERFSAQQFPDLHSELNLSSLELGDSALYFCASSVGTGHSRETQYFGPGTRLLVL.

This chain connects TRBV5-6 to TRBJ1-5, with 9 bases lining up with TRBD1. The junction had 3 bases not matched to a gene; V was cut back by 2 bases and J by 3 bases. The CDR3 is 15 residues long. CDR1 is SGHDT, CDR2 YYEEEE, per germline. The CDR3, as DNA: TGTGCCAGCAGCTTAGGGACAGGGATCAATCAGCCCCAGCATTTT. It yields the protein CASSLGTGINQPQHF.

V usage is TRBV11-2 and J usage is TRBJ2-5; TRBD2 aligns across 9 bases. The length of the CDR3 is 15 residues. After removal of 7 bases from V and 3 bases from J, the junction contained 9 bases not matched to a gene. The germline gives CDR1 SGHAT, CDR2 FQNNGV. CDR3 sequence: CASTALAGKEETQYF. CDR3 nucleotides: TGTGCCAGCACCGCTCTAGCGGGGAAAGAAGAGACCCAGTACTTC.

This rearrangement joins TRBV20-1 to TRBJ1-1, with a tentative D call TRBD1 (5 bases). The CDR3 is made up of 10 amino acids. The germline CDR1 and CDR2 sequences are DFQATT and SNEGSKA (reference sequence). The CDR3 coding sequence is TGCAATGCGGGGGACACTGAAGCTTTCTTT. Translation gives CNAGDTEAFF.

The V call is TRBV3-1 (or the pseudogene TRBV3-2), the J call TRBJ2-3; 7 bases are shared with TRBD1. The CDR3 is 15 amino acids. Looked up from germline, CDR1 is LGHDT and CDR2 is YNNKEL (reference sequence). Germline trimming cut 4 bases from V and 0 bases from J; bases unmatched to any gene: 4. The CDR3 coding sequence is TGTGCCAGCAGCCCCGGGACAGCTAGCACAGATACGCAGTATTTT. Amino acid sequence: CASSPGTASTDTQYF.

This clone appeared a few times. CDR3 DNA sequence: TGTGCCAGCAGCGTGAGAAACAATAATTCACCCCTCCACTTT. Its translation is CASSVRNNNSPLHF. The genes are TRBV5-6 and TRBJ1-6; D not certain. The CDR3 consists of 14 residues. Trimming removed 4 bases from V and 5 bases from J, with 10 bases in between. The germline gives CDR1 SGHDT, CDR2 YYEEEE.

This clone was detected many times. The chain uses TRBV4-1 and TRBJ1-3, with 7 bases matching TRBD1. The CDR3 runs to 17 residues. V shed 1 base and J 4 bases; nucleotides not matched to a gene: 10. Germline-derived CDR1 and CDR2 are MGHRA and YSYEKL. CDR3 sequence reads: CASSQGLAGGLGNTIYF. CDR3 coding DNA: TGCGCCAGCAGCCAAGGTTTGGCAGGGGGTTTGGGAAACACCATATATTTT.

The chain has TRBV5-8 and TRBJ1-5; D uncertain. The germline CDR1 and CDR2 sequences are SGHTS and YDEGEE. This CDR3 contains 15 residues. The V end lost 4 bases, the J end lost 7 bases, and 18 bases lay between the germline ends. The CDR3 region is CASSNGPEGRQPQHF. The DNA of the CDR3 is TGTGCCAGCAGCAATGGACCGGAGGGTAGACAGCCCCAGCATTTT.

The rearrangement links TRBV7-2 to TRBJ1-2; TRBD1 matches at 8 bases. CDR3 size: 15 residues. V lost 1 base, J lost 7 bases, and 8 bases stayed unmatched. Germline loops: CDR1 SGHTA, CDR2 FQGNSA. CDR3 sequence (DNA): TGTGCCAGCAGCTTAGGACCTCCGACAGGGGTTGGCTACACCTTC. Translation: CASSLGPPTGVGYTF. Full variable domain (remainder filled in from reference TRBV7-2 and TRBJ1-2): GAGVSQSPSNKVTEKGKDVELRCDPISGHTALYWYRQSLGQGLEFLIYFQGNSAPDKSGLPSDRFSAERTGGSVSTLTIQRTQQEDSAVYLCASSLGPPTGVGYTFGSGTRLTVV.

The CDR3 reads CASSQVSSRAFF. The CDR3 DNA sequence: TGTGCCAGCAGCCAAGTGTCTTCCCGAGCTTTCTTT. The V and J genes are TRBV3-1 (or the pseudogene TRBV3-2) and TRBJ1-1; D uncertain. Per the germline V gene, CDR1 is LGHDT and CDR2 is YNNKEL (reference sequence). This CDR3 is 12 amino acids long. Trimming took off 1 base at V and 10 bases at J, with 10 bases between the two ends.

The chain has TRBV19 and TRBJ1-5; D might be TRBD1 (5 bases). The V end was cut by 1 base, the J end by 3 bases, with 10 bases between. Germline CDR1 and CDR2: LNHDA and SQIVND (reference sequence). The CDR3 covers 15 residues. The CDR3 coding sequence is TGTGCCAGTAGTATAGGTCAGGGACTCAATCAGCCCCAGCATTTT. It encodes CASSIGQGLNQPQHF. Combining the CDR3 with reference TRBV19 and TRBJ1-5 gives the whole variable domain DGGITQSPKYLFRKEGQNVTLSCEQNLNHDAMYWYRQDPGQGLRLIYYSQIVNDFQKGDIAEGYSVSREKKESFPLTVTSAQKNPTAFYLCASSIGQGLNQPQHFGDGTRLSIL.

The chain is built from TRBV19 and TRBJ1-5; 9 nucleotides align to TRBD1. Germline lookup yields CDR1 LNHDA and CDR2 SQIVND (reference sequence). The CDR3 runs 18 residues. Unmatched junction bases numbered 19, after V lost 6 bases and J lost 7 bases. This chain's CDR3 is CASSIRPGQGGSRQPQHF. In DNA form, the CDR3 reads TGTGCCAGTAGCATCAGACCGGGACAGGGTGGTTCGCGGCAGCCCCAGCATTTT.

The CDR3 region has the DNA TGTGCCAGTAGAAATAACCGGGACAGGGTGAATTCACCCCTCCACTTT. Its translation: CASRNNRDRVNSPLHF. The V and J genes are TRBV19 and TRBJ1-6, with 9 bases fitting TRBD1. Trimming cost V 6 bases and J 7 bases; bases outside gene matches: 10. CDR3 size: 16 residues. Germline assignment: CDR1 LNHDA and CDR2 SQIVND (reference sequence).

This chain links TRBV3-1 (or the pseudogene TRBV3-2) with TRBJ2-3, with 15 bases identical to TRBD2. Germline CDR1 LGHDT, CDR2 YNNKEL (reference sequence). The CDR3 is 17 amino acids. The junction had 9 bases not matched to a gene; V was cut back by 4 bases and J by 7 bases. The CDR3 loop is CASSRGLAGGYPYTQYF. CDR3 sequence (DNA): TGTGCCAGCAGCCGGGGACTAGCGGGAGGTTACCCTTATACGCAGTATTTT.

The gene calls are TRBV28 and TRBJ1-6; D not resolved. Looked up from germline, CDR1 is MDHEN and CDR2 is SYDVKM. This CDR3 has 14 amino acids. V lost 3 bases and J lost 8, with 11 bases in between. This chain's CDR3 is CASSLASTYSPLHF. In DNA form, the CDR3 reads TGTGCCAGCAGTTTGGCCAGTACCTATTCACCCCTCCACTTT. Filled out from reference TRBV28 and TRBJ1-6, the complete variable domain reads DVKVTQSSRYLVKRTGEKVFLECVQDMDHENMFWYRQDPGLGLRLIYFSYDVKMKEKGDIPEGYSVSREKKERFSLILESASTNQTSMYLCASSLASTYSPLHFGNGTRLTVT.

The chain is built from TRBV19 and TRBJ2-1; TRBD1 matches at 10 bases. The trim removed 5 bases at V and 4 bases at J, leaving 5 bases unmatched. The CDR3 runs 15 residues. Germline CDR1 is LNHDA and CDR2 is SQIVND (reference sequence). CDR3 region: CASSPRTGGYNEQFF. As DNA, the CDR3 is TGTGCCAGTAGTCCGCGGACAGGGGGGTACAATGAGCAGTTCTTC.